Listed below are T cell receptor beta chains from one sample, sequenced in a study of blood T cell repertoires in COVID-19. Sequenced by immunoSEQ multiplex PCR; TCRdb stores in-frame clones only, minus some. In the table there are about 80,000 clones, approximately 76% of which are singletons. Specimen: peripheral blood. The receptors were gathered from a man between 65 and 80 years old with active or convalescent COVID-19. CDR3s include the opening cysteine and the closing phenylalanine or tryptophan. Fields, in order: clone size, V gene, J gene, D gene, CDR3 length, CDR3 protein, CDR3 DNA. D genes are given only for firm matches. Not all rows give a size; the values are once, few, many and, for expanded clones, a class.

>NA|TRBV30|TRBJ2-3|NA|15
CAWSKGGGGSDTQYF
TGTGCCTGGAGTAAGGGGGGGGGAGGTTCCGATACGCAGTATTTT
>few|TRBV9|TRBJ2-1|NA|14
CASSLAVPSNEQFF
TGTGCCAGCAGCTTAGCGGTACCCTCCAATGAGCAGTTCTTC
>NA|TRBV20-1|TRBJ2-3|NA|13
CSASDRGTDTQYF
TGCAGTGCTAGTGATCGGGGAACAGATACGCAGTATTTT
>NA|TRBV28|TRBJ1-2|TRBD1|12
CASSGQGNGYTF
TGTGCCAGCAGTGGACAGGGGAATGGCTACACCTTC
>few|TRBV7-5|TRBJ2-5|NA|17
CVRSSSPQGARQETQYF
TGTGTCAGAAGCTCCTCGCCTCAAGGGGCCCGCCAAGAGACCCAGTACTTC
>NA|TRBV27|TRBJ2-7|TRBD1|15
CASSRQGTETYEQYF
TGTGCCAGCAGTCGACAGGGTACCGAAACCTACGAGCAGTACTTC
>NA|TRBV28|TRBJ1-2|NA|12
CASRDSFYGYTF
TGTGCCAGCCGAGACAGTTTCTATGGCTACACCTTC
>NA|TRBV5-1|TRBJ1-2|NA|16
CASSLDGFTRGNGYTF
TGCGCCAGCAGCTTAGATGGGTTCACCCGAGGAAATGGCTACACCTTC
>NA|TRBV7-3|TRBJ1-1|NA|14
CASSPGGAATEAFF
TGTGCCAGCAGCCCGGGCGGGGCGGCCACTGAAGCTTTCTTT
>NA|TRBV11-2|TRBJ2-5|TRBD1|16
CASSITPGQGVETQYF
TGTGCCAGCAGTATTACCCCGGGACAGGGCGTAGAGACCCAGTACTTC
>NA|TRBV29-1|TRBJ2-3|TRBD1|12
CSSDRGTDTQYF
TGCAGCTCTGACAGGGGCACAGATACGCAGTATTTT
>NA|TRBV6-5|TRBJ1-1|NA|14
CASTKGVGVTEAFF
TGTGCCAGCACCAAGGGGGTAGGGGTGACTGAAGCTTTCTTT
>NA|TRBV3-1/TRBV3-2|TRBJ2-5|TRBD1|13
CASSQAGGETQYF
TGTGCCAGCAGCCAAGCAGGGGGAGAGACCCAGTACTTC
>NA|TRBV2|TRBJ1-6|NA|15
CASRGSAGLNSPLHF
TGTGCCAGCAGGGGATCCGCAGGGTTAAATTCACCCCTCCACTTT
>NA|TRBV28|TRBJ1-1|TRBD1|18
CASSLRGWGQGANTEAFF
TGTGCCAGCAGTTTAAGGGGCTGGGGACAGGGGGCGAACACTGAAGCTTTCTTT